What follows describes a single TCR beta chain. This record comes from a study of T cell changes during pregnancy in multiple sclerosis. Between the trimmed V and J ends, which lost 4 bases and 1 base, there was a span of 15 bases. The germline V gene encodes CDR1 SGHDT and CDR2 YYEEEE. CDR3 size: 16 residues. Produced via immunoSEQ multiplex PCR; TCRdb's table is partial and in-frame only. The sample holds 50,000 to 75,000 clones; around nine tenths are singletons and the top ten take over 3%. The rearrangement joins TRBV5-6 to TRBJ1-3; D gene ambiguous. The TCR originated in a female donor in good health, enrolled as a control in a pregnancy study. Sequencing was performed on peripheral blood, taken in the first trimester of pregnancy. CDR3 nucleotides: TGTGCCAGCAGCCCCCTGGAGTTTAGTTCTGGAAACACCATATATTTT. The encoded protein is CASSPLEFSSGNTIYF.